This TCR beta chain was sequenced for a study of T cell responses to AZD1222 COVID-19 vaccine. Study-wide results and limits: Variant regions that are unmutated are reportedly the target of nearly half of spike-specific TCRs.

The CDR3 is 13 residues long. CDR1 SNHLY and CDR2 FYNNEI come from the germline V gene. The V and J ends lost 8 bases and 0 bases respectively, with 7 bases between them. Concerning this clone: Its antigen is unknown.

TCRdb's copy holds only in-frame clones and misses some; the assay was immunoSEQ multiplex PCR. The repertoire holds tens of thousands of clones, with roughly 89% as singletons. Here the sequenced sample was peripheral blood, taken 28 days after the second AZD1222 dose. The chain uses TRBV2 and TRBJ1-4; no reliable D call. The TCR was taken from an adult who received the AZD1222 COVID-19 vaccine. The CDR3 nucleotides are TGTGCCAGCTCAACGGCAACTAATGAAAAACTGTTTTTT. Amino acid sequence: CASSTATNEKLFF.